What follows describes a single T cell receptor beta chain. This sample stems from a study of blood T cell repertoires in COVID-19. The ends were cut back, 0 bases at V and 7 bases at J, with 10 bases in the middle. Germline V gene lookup returns CDR1 SGHKS and CDR2 YYEKEE (reference sequence). CDR3 length equals 14 residues. The method was immunoSEQ multiplex PCR; TCRdb's version includes in-frame clones alone and lacks a portion of them. The table has roughly 200,000 clones, about 84% seen once; the top ten hold about 20%. Sample: peripheral blood. The sequence came from a person aged 70 to 85 with COVID-19, enrolled during active disease. The rearrangement links TRBV5-5 to TRBJ1-4; tentative D call: TRBD1 (6 bases). CDR3 DNA sequence: TGTGCCAGCAGCTTGGGGGGGCTGGGTGAAAAACTGTTTTTT. It translates to CASSLGGLGEKLFF.